This record concerns one T cell receptor beta chain sequence. The sample comes from a study of blood T cell repertoires in COVID-19. Looking at the study overall: Some COVID-19 samples were acute and others convalescent; all came from the United States, Italy and Spain. Nucleic acid was either cDNA or gDNA, and it came from T cells, B-cell-depleted T cells, or PBMCs.

Germline-derived CDR1 and CDR2 are MNHEY and SVGAGI. Trimming pared 6 bases from V and 9 bases from J, leaving 15 bases between. The CDR3 has 13 amino acids. Repertoires were generated with immunoSEQ multiplex PCR, while TCRdb's copy carries only in-frame clones and drops some. The sample includes tens of thousands of clones, 83% of them seen just once. Sequenced: peripheral blood. This clonotype originated in a human donor in a cohort sampled during active COVID-19. The gene calls are TRBV6-5 and TRBJ2-1; D may be TRBD2 (7 bases). The CDR3 here is CASSLGGGTEQFF. CDR3 nucleotide sequence: TGTGCCAGCAGCCTAGGGGGGGGGACTGAGCAGTTCTTC.